A selection of T cell receptor beta chains follows, all from one sample in a study of graft-versus-host responses after intestinal transplantation. Clones were read by immunoSEQ multiplex PCR, and TCRdb kept only the in-frame ones, dropping some. The profile shows fewer than 95,000 clones, about 92% of them singletons. Their target antigens are unknown. The source was unstimulated CD8+ T cells sorted from spleen or lymph node cells, collected before intestinal transplant. The source of these receptors is a human donor who received an intestinal transplant. Both conserved end residues are part of each CDR3. Fields, in order: V gene, J gene, D gene, clone size, CDR3 protein, CDR3 DNA. The D gene is left open where the match is weak. The size of a clone is reported for some rows only, either as once, few or many, or as a class for expanded clones.

V: TRBV4-3; J: TRBJ2-1; D: TRBD2; size: -; CDR3: CASSPNRDASGTSGFYEQFF; DNA: TGCGCCAGCAGCCCAAATCGAGACGCCTCTGGGACTAGCGGGTTTTATGAGCAGTTCTTC
V: TRBV5-1; J: TRBJ2-7; D: TRBD2; size: -; CDR3: CASSSLAGSFDEQYF; DNA: TGCGCCAGCAGCTCGTTAGCGGGGTCTTTCGACGAGCAGTACTTC
V: TRBV11-3; J: TRBJ2-7; D: TRBD2; size: -; CDR3: CASSYSGGHYEQYF; DNA: TGTGCCAGCAGCTATAGCGGGGGGCACTACGAGCAGTACTTC
V: TRBV19; J: TRBJ2-1; D: TRBD2; size: -; CDR3: CASSLGLALYNEQFF; DNA: TGTGCCAGTAGTTTGGGACTAGCGCTCTACAATGAGCAGTTCTTC
V: TRBV21-1; J: TRBJ2-3; D: -; size: -; CDR3: CASSKVEHSNPLAPSTDTQYF; DNA: TGTGCCAGCAGCAAAGTGGAACACTCTAACCCTCTAGCCCCTAGCACAGATACGCAGTATTTT
V: TRBV10-2; J: TRBJ2-3; D: TRBD2; size: -; CDR3: CASSPGGPSTDTQYF; DNA: TGCGCCAGCAGTCCGGGGGGTCCTAGCACAGATACGCAGTATTTT
V: TRBV18; J: TRBJ1-2; D: TRBD1; size: -; CDR3: CASSPYGTDPPFYGYTF; DNA: TGTGCCAGCTCACCGTACGGGACAGATCCCCCGTTCTATGGCTACACCTTC
V: TRBV11-2; J: TRBJ2-7; D: -; size: -; CDR3: CASSSLFYEQYF; DNA: TGTGCCAGCAGCTCCCTCTTCTACGAGCAGTACTTC
V: TRBV6-6; J: TRBJ1-6; D: TRBD1; size: -; CDR3: CASSYAGGSNNSPLHF; DNA: TGTGCCAGCAGTTATGCAGGGGGAAGCAATAATTCACCCCTCCACTTT
V: TRBV7-9; J: TRBJ2-7; D: TRBD1; size: -; CDR3: CASSGEAGGNYEQYF; DNA: TGTGCCAGCAGCGGAGAGGCAGGGGGCAACTACGAGCAGTACTTC
V: TRBV19; J: TRBJ1-4; D: -; size: few; CDR3: CASSLGFPGEENEKLFF; DNA: TGTGCCAGTAGTCTGGGGTTCCCCGGGGAAGAGAATGAAAAACTGTTTTTT